This TCR beta chain appears in the sequencing data of a study of blood T cell repertoires in COVID-19. Using immunoSEQ multiplex PCR, the repertoire was profiled, and TCRdb retains in-frame clones only, with some absent. The sample has about 14,000 clones, about 79% seen once. Sequences were obtained from peripheral blood. The sequence was obtained from a woman aged 45-59 years with active or convalescent COVID-19.

DNA of the CDR3: TGTGCCAGCAGTTCAGCACGGACAGGGGTCTATGGCTACACCTTC. Its translation: CASSSARTGVYGYTF. The chain carries TRBV28 and TRBJ1-2, with TRBD1 matching over 9 bases. The CDR3 runs to 15 residues. V shed 4 bases, J shed 4 bases, and the junction held 7 bases outside the gene matches. Germline V gives CDR1 MDHEN, CDR2 SYDVKM.